Shown below are 9 T cell receptor beta chains from a single sample sequenced in a study of T cells in tumors after PD-1 blockade. TCRdb's table, derived via immunoSEQ multiplex PCR, lists solely in-frame clones and lacks some. This table holds 15,000 or so clones, roughly 80% found once. Specimen: PBMCs, collected after anti-PD-1 treatment. These TCRs come from a human donor with basal cell carcinoma.

This chain connects TRBV19 to TRBJ2-4; the match to TRBD1 covers 8 bases. Germline assignment: CDR1 LNHDA and CDR2 SQIVND (reference sequence). This CDR3 contains 18 residues. Germline trimming cut 2 bases from V and 1 base from J; bases unmatched to any gene: 10. DNA for the CDR3: TGTGCCAGTAGTATATCGTCGGACAGGGCTAGGGCCAAAAACATTCAGTACTTC. It yields the protein CASSISSDRARAKNIQYF. Full variable domain (missing parts from reference TRBV19 and TRBJ2-4): DGGITQSPKYLFRKEGQNVTLSCEQNLNHDAMYWYRQDPGQGLRLIYYSQIVNDFQKGDIAEGYSVSREKKESFPLTVTSAQKNPTAFYLCASSISSDRARAKNIQYFGAGTRLSVL.

The chain is built from TRBV5-4 and TRBJ1-6, with no clear D. Germline-derived CDR1 and CDR2 are SGHNT and YYREEE (reference sequence). V lost 1 base and J 9 bases, leaving 5 bases between the germline ends. CDR3 size: 12 residues. The CDR3 loop reads CASSLPGSPLHF. The DNA of the CDR3 is TGTGCCAGCAGCTTGCCTGGTTCACCCCTCCACTTT.

V and J are TRBV7-9 and TRBJ2-7; D not resolved. The germline CDR1 and CDR2 sequences are SEHNR and FQNEAQ (reference sequence). The CDR3 contains 15 residues. Between the trimmed V and J ends, which lost 5 bases and 0 bases, there was a span of 14 bases. The CDR3 loop reads CASSAGSWNSYEQYF. In nucleotides, the CDR3 is TGTGCCAGCAGCGCCGGGTCTTGGAACTCCTACGAGCAGTACTTC.

This clone was detected a few times. The chain combines TRBV2 with TRBJ1-5; 7 bases align to TRBD1. The CDR3 runs to 14 residues. From germline, CDR1 is SNHLY and CDR2 FYNNEI. V lost 8 bases and J lost 6; bases outside the gene matches: 10. CDR3 in amino acids: CASESDRSGQPQHF. DNA for the CDR3: TGTGCCAGCGAATCGGACAGGTCGGGTCAGCCCCAGCATTTT.

The chain employs TRBV5-4 and TRBJ2-7; D remains unclear. Per germline, CDR1 SGHNT and CDR2 YYREEE (reference sequence). This CDR3 region has 13 residues. V lost 0 bases and J 7 bases, leaving 11 bases between the germline ends. The CDR3 DNA reads TGTGCCAGCAGCTTGGTGACCGCTAGGGAGCAGTACTTC. It specifies CASSLVTAREQYF.

About this clone: A read error may account for a junction end that differs from germline. Other DNA sequences in the sample encode the same CDR3. The rearrangement links TRBV2 to TRBJ2-1; weak D call: TRBD2 (7 bases). This CDR3 spans 19 amino acids. Germline V gene lookup returns CDR1 SNHLY and CDR2 FYNNEI. The CDR3 DNA is TGTCCCAGCAGTGATGGGGGGGCGGGGGTGGGGAGCTCCTACAATGAGCAGTTCTTC. Amino acids: CPSSDGGAGVGSSYNEQFF.

This clone was observed once. The chain carries TRBV29-1 and TRBJ1-4; TRBD1 is a possible D gene (5 bases). The ends were cut back, 3 bases at V and 11 bases at J, with 13 bases in the middle. The CDR3 extends over 12 amino acids. Germline-derived CDR1 and CDR2 are SQVTM and ANQGSEA. The CDR3 here is CSVEGGAGKLFF. DNA for the CDR3: TGCAGCGTTGAGGGCGGAGCAGGGAAACTGTTTTTT. The full variable domain, rest sourced from reference TRBV29-1 and TRBJ1-4, is SAVISQKPSRDICQRGTSLTIQCQVDSQVTMMFWYRQQPGQSLTLIATANQGSEATYESGFVIDKFPISRPNLTFSTLTVSNMSPEDSSIYLCSVEGGAGKLFFGSGTQLSVL.

The chain couples TRBV5-5 to TRBJ2-2; D is possibly TRBD2 (5 bases). This CDR3 is built from 15 residues. Trimming left V 6 bases short and J 1 base short, with 13 bases between. The germline CDR1 and CDR2 sequences are SGHKS and YYEKEE (reference sequence). The CDR3 is CASMRGSGNTGELFF. CDR3 DNA: TGTGCCAGCATGCGAGGCAGCGGGAACACCGGGGAGCTGTTTTTT.

This clone was recorded only once. The chain uses TRBV21-1 and TRBJ1-6; the table calls TRBD1, which could not be checked here. TRBV21-1 is labeled a pseudogene. The CDR3 totals 15 residues. CDR3 DNA: TGTGCCAGCAGCAAAGGGGGACAGGGTTATTCACCCCTCCACTTT. This encodes CASSKGGQGYSPLHF.